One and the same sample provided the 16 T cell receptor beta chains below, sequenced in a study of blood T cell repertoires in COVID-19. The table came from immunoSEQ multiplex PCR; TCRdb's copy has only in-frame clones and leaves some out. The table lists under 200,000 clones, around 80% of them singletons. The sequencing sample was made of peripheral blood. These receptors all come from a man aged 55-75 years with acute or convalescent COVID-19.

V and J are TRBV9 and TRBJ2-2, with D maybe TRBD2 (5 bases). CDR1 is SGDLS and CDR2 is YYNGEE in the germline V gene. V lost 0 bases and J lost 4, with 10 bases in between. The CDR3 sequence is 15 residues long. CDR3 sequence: CASSVEGLSTGELFF. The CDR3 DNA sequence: TGTGCCAGCAGCGTAGAAGGACTTTCCACCGGGGAGCTGTTTTTT.

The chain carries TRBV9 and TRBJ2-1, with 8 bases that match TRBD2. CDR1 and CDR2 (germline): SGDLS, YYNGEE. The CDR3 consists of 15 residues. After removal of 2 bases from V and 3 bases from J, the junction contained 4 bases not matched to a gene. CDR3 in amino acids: CASSVRAGDYNEQFF. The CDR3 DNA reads TGTGCCAGCAGCGTTCGAGCGGGGGACTACAATGAGCAGTTCTTC.

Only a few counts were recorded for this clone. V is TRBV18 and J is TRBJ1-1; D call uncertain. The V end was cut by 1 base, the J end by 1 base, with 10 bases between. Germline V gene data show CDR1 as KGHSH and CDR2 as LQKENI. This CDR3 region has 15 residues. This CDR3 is CASSPLPGTNTEAFF. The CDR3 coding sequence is TGTGCCAGCTCACCACTCCCGGGAACGAACACTGAAGCTTTCTTT.

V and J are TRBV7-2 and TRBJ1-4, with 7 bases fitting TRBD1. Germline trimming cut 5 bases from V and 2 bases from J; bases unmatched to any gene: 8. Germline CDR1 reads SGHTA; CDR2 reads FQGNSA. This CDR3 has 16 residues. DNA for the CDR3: TGTGCCAGCAGCCCCCGACAGGGCACCACTAATGAAAAACTGTTTTTT. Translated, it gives CASSPRQGTTNEKLFF.

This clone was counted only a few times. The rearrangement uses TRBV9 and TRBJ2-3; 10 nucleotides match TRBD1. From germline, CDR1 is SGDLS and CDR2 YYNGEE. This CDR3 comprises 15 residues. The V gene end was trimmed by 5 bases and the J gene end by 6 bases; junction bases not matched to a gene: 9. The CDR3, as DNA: TGTGCCAGCAGTGTACGGGGACAGGGGCCGGATACGCAGTATTTT. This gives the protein CASSVRGQGPDTQYF.

CDR3 sequence (DNA): TGTGCCAGCAGCTGGGGAGGGGGCTCTGGAAACACCATATATTTT. Amino acid sequence: CASSWGGGSGNTIYF. The chain combines TRBV5-5 with TRBJ1-3, with a tentative D call TRBD1 (6 bases). The CDR3 has 15 amino acids. V lost 3 bases and J lost 0, with 10 bases in between. Germline V lookup: CDR1 SGHKS, CDR2 YYEKEE (reference sequence).

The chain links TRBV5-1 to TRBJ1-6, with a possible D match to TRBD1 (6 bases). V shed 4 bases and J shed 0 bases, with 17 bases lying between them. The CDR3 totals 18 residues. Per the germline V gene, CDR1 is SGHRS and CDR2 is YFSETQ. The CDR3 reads CASSRGHAESSYNSPLHF. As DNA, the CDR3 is TGCGCCAGCAGCCGGGGACATGCCGAAAGCTCCTATAATTCACCCCTCCACTTT.

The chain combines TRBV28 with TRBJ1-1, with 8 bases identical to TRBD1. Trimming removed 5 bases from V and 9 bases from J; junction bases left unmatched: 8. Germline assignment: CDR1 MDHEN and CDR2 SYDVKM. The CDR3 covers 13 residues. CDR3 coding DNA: TGTGCCAGCAGTCCAGGACAGGGTGGGAAAGCTTTCTTT. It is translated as CASSPGQGGKAFF.

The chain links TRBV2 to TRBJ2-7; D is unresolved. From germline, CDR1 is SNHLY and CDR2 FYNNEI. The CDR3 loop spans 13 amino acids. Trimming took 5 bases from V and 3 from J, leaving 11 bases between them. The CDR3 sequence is CASSQQWNYEQYF. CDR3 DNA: TGTGCCAGCAGTCAACAGTGGAACTACGAGCAGTACTTC.

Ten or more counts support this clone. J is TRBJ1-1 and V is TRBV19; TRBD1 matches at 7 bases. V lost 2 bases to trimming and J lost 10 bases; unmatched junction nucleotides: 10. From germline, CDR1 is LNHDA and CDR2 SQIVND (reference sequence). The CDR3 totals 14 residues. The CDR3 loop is CASSIKERQGVAFF. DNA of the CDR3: TGTGCCAGTAGTATAAAGGAAAGGCAGGGGGTAGCTTTCTTT.

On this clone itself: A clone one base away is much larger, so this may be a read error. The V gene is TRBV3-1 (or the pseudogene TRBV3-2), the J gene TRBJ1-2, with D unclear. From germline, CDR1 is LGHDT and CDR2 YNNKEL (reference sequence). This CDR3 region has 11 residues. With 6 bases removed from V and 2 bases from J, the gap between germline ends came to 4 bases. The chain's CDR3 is CASRQNYGYTF. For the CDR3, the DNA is TGTGCCAGCAGACAGAACTATGGCTACACCTTC.

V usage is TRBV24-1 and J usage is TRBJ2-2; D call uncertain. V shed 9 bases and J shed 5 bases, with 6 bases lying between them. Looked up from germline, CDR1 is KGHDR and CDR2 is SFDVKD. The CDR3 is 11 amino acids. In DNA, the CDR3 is TGTGCCACCGACGGGACCGGGGAGCTGTTTTTT. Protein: CATDGTGELFF.

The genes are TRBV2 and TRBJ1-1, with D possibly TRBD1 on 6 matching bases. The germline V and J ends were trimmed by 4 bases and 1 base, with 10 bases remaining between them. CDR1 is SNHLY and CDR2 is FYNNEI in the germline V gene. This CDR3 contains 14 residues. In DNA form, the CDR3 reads TGTGCCAGCAGTGTCCAACAGGGGAACACTGAAGCTTTCTTT. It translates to CASSVQQGNTEAFF.

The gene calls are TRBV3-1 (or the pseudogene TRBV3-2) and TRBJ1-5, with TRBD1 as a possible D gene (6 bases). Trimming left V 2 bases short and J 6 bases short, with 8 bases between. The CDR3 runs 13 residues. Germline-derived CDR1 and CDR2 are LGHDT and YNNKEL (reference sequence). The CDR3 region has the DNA TGTGCCAGCAGCCAACAGGGGTTTCAGCCCCAGCATTTT. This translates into CASSQQGFQPQHF.

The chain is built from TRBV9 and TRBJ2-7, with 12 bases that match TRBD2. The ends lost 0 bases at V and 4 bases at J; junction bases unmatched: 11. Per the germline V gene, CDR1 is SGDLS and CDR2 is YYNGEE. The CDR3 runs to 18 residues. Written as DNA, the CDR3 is TGTGCCAGCAGCGTAGGGGCCCCACTAGCGGGGGGACGGTACGAGCAGTACTTC. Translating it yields CASSVGAPLAGGRYEQYF.

The CDR3 nucleotides read TGTGCCACCAGCAACAAATCAGGGGAGTTTAGCAATCAGCCCCAGCATTTT. Protein: CATSNKSGEFSNQPQHF. J is TRBJ1-5 and V is TRBV15; perhaps TRBD1 as D (6 bases). Trimming left V 4 bases short and J 0 bases short, with 16 bases between. Germline V gene data show CDR1 as LNHNV and CDR2 as YYDKDF (reference sequence). The CDR3 covers 17 residues. Based on the CDR3 plus reference TRBV15 and TRBJ1-5, the full variable domain is DAMVIQNPRYQVTQFGKPVTLSCSQTLNHNVMYWYQQKSSQAPKLLFHYYDKDFNNEADTPDNFQSRRPNTSFCFLDIRSPGLGDTAMYLCATSNKSGEFSNQPQHFGDGTRLSIL.